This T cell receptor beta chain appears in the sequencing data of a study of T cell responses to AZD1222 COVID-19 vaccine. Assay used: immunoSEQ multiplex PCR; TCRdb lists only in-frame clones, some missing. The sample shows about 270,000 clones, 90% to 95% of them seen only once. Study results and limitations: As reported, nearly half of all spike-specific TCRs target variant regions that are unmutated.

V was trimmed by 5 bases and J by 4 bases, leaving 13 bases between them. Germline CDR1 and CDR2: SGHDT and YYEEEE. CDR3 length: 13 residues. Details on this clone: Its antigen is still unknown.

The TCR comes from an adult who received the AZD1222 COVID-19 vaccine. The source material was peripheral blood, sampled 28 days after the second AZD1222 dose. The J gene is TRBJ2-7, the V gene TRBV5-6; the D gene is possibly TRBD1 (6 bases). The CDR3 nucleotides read TGTGCCAGCAGAAGGGACACCGTATACGAGCAGTACTTC. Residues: CASRRDTVYEQYF.